This TCR beta chain came from a study of Graves' ophthalmopathy and Graves' hyperthyroidism. RNA transcripts yielded amplified TCR beta CDR3 regions. Second-round multiplex PCR came after a first-round RT-PCR that employed HTBI primers. Via MiXCR, TCRdb re-called the multiplex PCR reads, giving one row per CDR3 protein. The table has a few hundred thousand distinct CDR3 sequences, roughly 17% seen once. Study-wide points: Most thyroid clonotypes expanded beyond 0.001 frequency were also found in blood.

This clonotype has ten or more counts. Its antigen is unknown. The receptor was isolated from an adult man with Graves' ophthalmopathy. Sequences were obtained from peripheral blood.

CDR3 in amino acids: CSASLAGRAGSYEQYF. Written as DNA, the CDR3 is TGCAGTGCTAGCCTAGCGGGGAGAGCTGGGTCCTACGAGCAGTACTTC. The chain links TRBV20-1 to TRBJ2-7; TRBD2 aligns across 9 bases. This CDR3 is 16 amino acids long. V lost 3 bases and J lost 1; bases outside the gene matches: 10. Germline V gene data show CDR1 as DFQATT and CDR2 as SNEGSKA (reference sequence).